The rows below give T cell receptor beta chains drawn from one sample of a study of metastatic and nonmetastatic thyroid tumors. TCRdb reassembled clones from the PCR reads with MiXCR. The sample holds 100,000 or so clones, 15% seen once. Specimen: blood. These receptors all come from a female donor with papillary thyroid cancer or a benign thyroid nodule (not recorded which). Some clones in this sample may be carry-over from other donors' samples. CDR3s include the opening cysteine and the closing phenylalanine or tryptophan. Each record gives: CDR3 DNA, CDR3 protein, clone size, V gene, D gene, J gene. D genes are given only for firm matches. Part of the rows lack a size; the others show once, few, many or a class for expanded clones.

TGTGCCAGCAGCTCCTCGGAGGGTTACCCGAGCCAGTACTTC	CASSSSEGYPSQYF	many	TRBV6-1	NA	TRBJ2-7
TGTGCCAGCTCACCCCTCGGGGGCCCAAACACCGGGGAGCTGTTTTTT	CASSPLGGPNTGELFF	many	TRBV18	NA	TRBJ2-2
TGTGCCAGCACCCCAGGTCGGGGATCCTACGAGCAGTACTTC	CASTPGRGSYEQYF	few	TRBV28	NA	TRBJ2-7
TGTGCCAGCAGCGAAAACGGGCCACCAGGGAATGAAAAACTGTTTTTT	CASSENGPPGNEKLFF	many	TRBV6-1	NA	TRBJ1-4
TGTGCCAGCAGCCCCGTGCCCCTCTCCTACAATGAGCAGTTCTTC	CASSPVPLSYNEQFF	many	TRBV11-1	NA	TRBJ2-1
TGTGCCAGTAGTGTAACAGGGGGCAATGAGCAGTTCTTC	CASSVTGGNEQFF	many	TRBV19	TRBD1	TRBJ2-1
TGTGCCAGCAGTTTAGCCCTAACGGACAGGGCAAATGAAAAACTGTTTTTT	CASSLALTDRANEKLFF	many	TRBV12-3/TRBV12-4	TRBD1	TRBJ1-4
TGTGCCAGCAGTTACTCGGGACGGGAGCAGTACTTC	CASSYSGREQYF	many	TRBV6-5	NA	TRBJ2-7
TGCAGTGCTAGCGGGGGCTGGGATGAGCAGTTCTTC	CSASGGWDEQFF	many	TRBV20-1	NA	TRBJ2-1
TGCAGTGCTAGTCCGTTGTCCGAAAAACTGTTTTTT	CSASPLSEKLFF	many	TRBV20-1	NA	TRBJ1-4
TGCGCCAGCAGTGCGGGGAACACCGGGGAGCTGTTTTTT	CASSAGNTGELFF	many	TRBV10-1	NA	TRBJ2-2
TGCGCCAGCAGTTACGACTGCGAGGGACAGCCCCATCATTTT	CASSYDCEGQPHHF	NA	TRBV5-1	TRBD1	TRBJ1-5
TGTGCCAGCAGCCCCCGGGGGGGGTCTTCGCTTGAGCAGTTCTTC	CASSPRGGSSLEQFF	many	TRBV3-1	TRBD2	TRBJ2-1
TGCAGTGCTAGCGGGGGGCAAGAGACCCAGTACTTC	CSASGGQETQYF	many	TRBV20-1	TRBD2	TRBJ2-5
TGTGCCAGCAGCCAGGACAGGGTTGGCTACACCTTC	CASSQDRVGYTF	NA	TRBV14	TRBD1	TRBJ1-2
TGTGCCAGCAGCCCAGAAAAGTACACAGATACGCAGTATTTT	CASSPEKYTDTQYF	many	TRBV7-9	NA	TRBJ2-3
TGCGCCAGCAGCTTGGAGCAGAGGCGAGAGACCCAGTACTTC	CASSLEQRRETQYF	many	TRBV5-1	NA	TRBJ2-5
TGTGCCAGCGCCTCTCGCGGGAGGACCACAGATACGCAATATTTT	CASASRGRTTDTQYF	NA	TRBV6-1	TRBD2	TRBJ2-3
TGTGCCAGCTCACCACCGGTGTCGGGACCAAACACTGAAGCTTTCTTT	CASSPPVSGPNTEAFF	many	TRBV18	NA	TRBJ1-1
TGTGCCAGCAGCGTAGGGGCAACCTTAGGGACTGGGGAGCTGTTTTTT	CASSVGATLGTGELFF	many	TRBV9	NA	TRBJ2-2
TGCGCCAGCAGCGCGGGTGACTCGAGCGAGCAGTACTTC	CASSAGDSSEQYF	many	TRBV5-1	NA	TRBJ2-7
TGCGCCAGCAGCGAGGGAGGTTACACAGATACGCAGTATTTT	CASSEGGYTDTQYF	many	TRBV5-1	NA	TRBJ2-3
TGTGCCAGCTCATCGCAGCTGAACTATGGCTACACCTTC	CASSSQLNYGYTF	many	TRBV18	NA	TRBJ1-2
TGTGCCAGCAGCTTACCCAGGGTGAACATTCAGTACTTC	CASSLPRVNIQYF	NA	TRBV7-9	NA	TRBJ2-4
TGTGCCAGCTCACCGAGGAGACAGGGTCATCACTATGGCTACACCTTC	CASSPRRQGHHYGYTF	many	TRBV18	TRBD1	TRBJ1-2
TGCAGTGCTAGAGGCTTAGAGGACTACGAGCAGTACTTC	CSARGLEDYEQYF	many	TRBV20-1	NA	TRBJ2-7
TGCGCCAGCAGCCAAGCGGCGGGAAGGGGCGAGCAGTACTTC	CASSQAAGRGEQYF	many	TRBV4-1	NA	TRBJ2-7
TGTGCCAGCAAGGGGCGGCCGGAATCCGGGGAGCTGTTTTTT	CASKGRPESGELFF	few	TRBV5-4	NA	TRBJ2-2
TGTGCCAGCAGCCTGGGACAGGGGATTACTGAAGCTTTCTTT	CASSLGQGITEAFF	many	TRBV4-2	TRBD1	TRBJ1-1
TGTGCCAGCAGCGCTCGACTTGAGCCGACCCAGTACTTC	CASSARLEPTQYF	many	TRBV9	NA	TRBJ2-5
TGCAGTGCTATAGATCGACTAGCGGGGGTCCAAGAGACCCAGTACTTC	CSAIDRLAGVQETQYF	NA	TRBV20-1	TRBD2	TRBJ2-5
TGTGCCTGGAGCCGGGACTATAACACCGGGGAGCTGTTTTTT	CAWSRDYNTGELFF	many	TRBV30	TRBD2	TRBJ2-2
TGCGCCAGCAGTTTTTCTGACCCCTATAGTGAAAAACTGTTTTTT	CASSFSDPYSEKLFF	NA	TRBV5-1	NA	TRBJ1-4
TGTGCCAGCAACCCGTGGCAGAGTTTCTCTGGGGCCAACGTCCTGACTTTC	CASNPWQSFSGANVLTF	few	TRBV4-2	NA	TRBJ2-6
TGTGCCAGTAGTATGTATGGGCTATGGTCTGGAAACACCATATATTTT	CASSMYGLWSGNTIYF	many	TRBV19	NA	TRBJ1-3
TGTGCCAGCAGCTTAGTTTCCGGGACAGGGACCTACGAGCAGTACTTC	CASSLVSGTGTYEQYF	many	TRBV7-2	TRBD1	TRBJ2-7
TGTGACAGCAGTACCACTCCTGGACAGACGAAGTACTTC	CDSSTTPGQTKYF	few	TRBV28	NA	TRBJ2-7
TGTGCCAGCAGCTTAGGGTCCCTAGCGGGGGGCGCCGGGGAGCTGTTTTTT	CASSLGSLAGGAGELFF	many	TRBV11-2	TRBD2	TRBJ2-2
TGTGCCAGCAGTGAACGGCAGGGTTTTGTAGGCTACACCTTC	CASSERQGFVGYTF	many	TRBV2	NA	TRBJ1-2
TGTGCCAACAGTTTCGGACAGGGGACGAACACCGGTGAGCTGTTTTTT	CANSFGQGTNTGELFF	NA	TRBV12-3/TRBV12-4	TRBD1	TRBJ2-2
TGTGCCTCCTCAAGTGGCGGTCGCACAGATACGCAGTATTTT	CASSSGGRTDTQYF	NA	TRBV11-2	NA	TRBJ2-3
TGTGCCAGCAGCCGAGGCTACGAGCAGTACTTC	CASSRGYEQYF	many	TRBV28	NA	TRBJ2-7
TGTGCCAGCGCCCAAACAGGGACCTGGGCCTACGAGCAGTACTTC	CASAQTGTWAYEQYF	many	TRBV6-1	NA	TRBJ2-7
TGTGCCAGCAGTAATGGTTCCTACAATGAGCAGTTCTTC	CASSNGSYNEQFF	NA	TRBV2	NA	TRBJ2-1
TGCGCCAGCAGCTTGGGTGACAGGGTGCATAAGGGCTACACTTTC	CASSLGDRVHKGYTF	NA	TRBV5-1	TRBD1	TRBJ1-2
TGCAGCGTTAGGCAGACCATCACCGGGGAGCTGTTTTTT	CSVRQTITGELFF	many	TRBV29-1	NA	TRBJ2-2
TGTGCCAGTGTGAGCGGGGGCTCCTACAATGAGCAGTTCTTC	CASVSGGSYNEQFF	many	TRBV19	TRBD2	TRBJ2-1
TGTGCCACCAGCCTAGGGACAGCCTACGAGCAGTACTTC	CATSLGTAYEQYF	many	TRBV15	TRBD1	TRBJ2-7
TGTGCCAGCAGCGCAGGGGGTAGCGGTACCTACAATGAGCAGTTCTTC	CASSAGGSGTYNEQFF	many	TRBV9	NA	TRBJ2-1
TGTGCCAGCAGCTCGGCCGGGGGTTGGGCTGGCTACACCTTC	CASSSAGGWAGYTF	many	TRBV5-6	NA	TRBJ1-2
TGTGCCAGCAGCCCATATGGGGGACAGGGGGACGAGCAGTACTTC	CASSPYGGQGDEQYF	many	TRBV9	TRBD1	TRBJ2-7